The 21 T cell receptor beta chains below were found in one sample sequenced in a study of OX40 agonist ivuxolimab in advanced cancers. Clones were sequenced by immunoSEQ multiplex PCR, and TCRdb holds only the in-frame ones, with some missing. Here the sample spans over 95,000 clones, about 91% being singletons. Sequences were derived from CD4+ or CD8+ T cells sorted from blood, sampled in a trial of the OX40 agonist ivuxolimab. The origin of the receptors is an adult with an advanced solid tumor such as melanoma, head and neck, liver or kidney cancer.

The rearrangement uses TRBV4-3 and TRBJ2-7; D gene ambiguous. CDR1 and CDR2 from the germline V gene are LGHNA and YSLEER. This CDR3 is built from 15 residues. Trimming took 1 base from V and 3 from J, leaving 13 bases between them. Written as DNA, the CDR3 is TGCGCCAGCAGCCAAGGGCTAGGGAATCACTACGAGCAGTACTTC. Protein sequence: CASSQGLGNHYEQYF.

The V and J genes are TRBV9 and TRBJ2-3; possibly TRBD2 for D (5 bases). The CDR3 covers 16 residues. CDR1 is SGDLS, CDR2 YYNGEE, per germline. Trimming left V 4 bases short and J 0 bases short, with 15 bases between. The CDR3, as DNA: TGTGCCAGCAGCCCCCCCCTGAGCGGTAGCACAGATACGCAGTATTTT. Protein sequence: CASSPPLSGSTDTQYF.

The chain is built from TRBV6-5 and TRBJ1-5, with a weak D call TRBD1 (6 bases). Trimming took 7 bases from V and 9 from J, leaving 19 bases between them. The CDR3 length is 14 residues. Germline values: CDR1 MNHEY, CDR2 SVGAGI. DNA for the CDR3: TGTGCCAGCACCCCCGGGCAGGGGAGTTTGCCCCAGCATTTT. Translated, it gives CASTPGQGSLPQHF.

V is TRBV5-6 and J is TRBJ2-3; 8 nucleotides align to TRBD2. The CDR3 spans 15 residues. CDR1 SGHDT and CDR2 YYEEEE come from the germline V gene. V shed 7 bases, J shed 12 bases, and the junction held 19 bases outside the gene matches. CDR3 residues: CASADPGTRVGSQYF. CDR3 nucleotides: TGTGCCAGCGCCGATCCCGGGACTAGAGTGGGAAGTCAGTATTTT.

The V gene is TRBV6-1, the J gene TRBJ2-7; D may be TRBD2 (5 bases). Per the germline V gene, CDR1 is MNHNS and CDR2 is SASEGT. The CDR3 has 14 amino acids. The ends were cut back, 5 bases at V and 4 bases at J, with 15 bases in the middle. CDR3 in DNA: TGTGCCAGCAGTATGAGGGCTCCTCCATACGAGCAGTACTTC. It translates to CASSMRAPPYEQYF.

This chain uses TRBV6-1 with TRBJ2-7, with D unclear. Trimming pared 2 bases from V and 3 bases from J, leaving 14 bases between. Germline CDR1 MNHNS, CDR2 SASEGT. The CDR3 is made up of 15 amino acids. The CDR3 loop is CASSEFLESSYEQYF. The CDR3 region has the DNA TGTGCCAGCAGTGAATTCCTGGAGAGCAGCTACGAGCAGTACTTC.

The chain uses TRBV2 and TRBJ2-5, with TRBD1 matching 7 bases. CDR3 size: 15 residues. V dropped 6 bases and J dropped 5; count of bases not matched to a gene: 12. Germline lookup yields CDR1 SNHLY and CDR2 FYNNEI. CDR3 DNA: TGTGCCAGCAGACCTGGCCCCACCAGGGGGGAGACCCAGTACTTC. Translated: CASRPGPTRGETQYF.

This sequence joins TRBV5-1 and TRBJ1-2, with TRBD1 matching 7 bases. The ends lost 3 bases at V and 4 bases at J; junction bases unmatched: 9. Per germline, CDR1 SGHRS and CDR2 YFSETQ. CDR3 size: 15 residues. CDR3 loop: CASSYKTGSLYGYTF. In DNA, the CDR3 is TGCGCCAGCAGCTACAAGACAGGGTCCCTCTATGGCTACACCTTC.

The genes are TRBV7-9 and TRBJ2-4; TRBD2 aligns across 13 bases. The CDR3 totals 17 residues. After removal of 7 bases from V and 5 bases from J, the junction contained 11 bases not matched to a gene. Germline CDR1 is SEHNR and CDR2 is FQNEAQ (reference sequence). The CDR3 nucleotides read TGTGCCAGCACAATAGGACTAGCGGGAGTTGGGGAAAACATTCAGTACTTC. Its protein is CASTIGLAGVGENIQYF.

The rearrangement uses TRBV19 and TRBJ2-7; D is unclear. The germline V gene encodes CDR1 LNHDA and CDR2 SQIVND (reference sequence). CDR3 size: 13 residues. The V end lost 4 bases, the J end lost 2 bases, and 9 bases lay between the germline ends. This CDR3 is CASSSRTTYEQYF. The CDR3 DNA reads TGTGCCAGTAGTAGCCGGACCACCTACGAGCAGTACTTC.

The V call is TRBV4-3, the J call TRBJ2-1; the match to TRBD1 covers 7 bases. Unmatched junction bases numbered 10, after V lost 1 base and J lost 4 bases. Germline CDR1 reads LGHNA; CDR2 reads YSLEER. This CDR3 has 17 amino acids. The CDR3 sequence is CASSQGPGQTLYNEQFF. CDR3 DNA: TGCGCCAGCAGCCAAGGCCCGGGACAGACTCTATACAATGAGCAGTTCTTC.

The V and J genes are TRBV2 and TRBJ2-2; TRBD2 matches 7 bases. Germline loops: CDR1 SNHLY, CDR2 FYNNEI. V lost 4 bases to trimming and J lost 4 bases; unmatched junction nucleotides: 6. The CDR3 is 15 residues long. The DNA of the CDR3 is TGTGCCAGCAGTGGACGGACTAGGCGCACCGGGGAGCTGTTTTTT. It translates to CASSGRTRRTGELFF.

J is TRBJ1-4 and V is TRBV7-2; 7 bases fit TRBD1. V shed 1 base and J 10 bases; nucleotides not matched to a gene: 0. Germline V gives CDR1 SGHTA, CDR2 FQGNSA. CDR3 length: 12 residues. CDR3 nucleotide sequence: TGTGCCAGCAGCTTAGACAGGGGAAAACTGTTTTTT. Translation gives CASSLDRGKLFF.

The chain couples TRBV10-3 to TRBJ2-3; TRBD2 agrees at 14 bases. Germline V gene data show CDR1 as ENHRY and CDR2 as SYGVKD. V was pared by 6 bases and J by 5 bases, with 7 bases of the junction left unmatched. CDR3 length: 16 amino acids. The CDR3 here is CAISPGLAGDGDTQYF. The CDR3 DNA is TGTGCCATCAGCCCGGGACTAGCGGGAGATGGAGATACGCAGTATTTT.

The rearrangement joins TRBV28 to TRBJ1-4, with 7 bases lining up with TRBD1. Germline loops: CDR1 MDHEN, CDR2 SYDVKM. Trimming removed 5 bases from V and 7 bases from J; junction bases left unmatched: 13. This CDR3 region has 16 residues. The CDR3 DNA sequence: TGTGCCAGCAGTGGCAGGGGGTCCGGGGGAGGTGAAAAACTGTTTTTT. The encoded protein is CASSGRGSGGGEKLFF.

The chain recombines TRBV5-4 with TRBJ2-1; the match to TRBD2 covers 11 bases. The CDR3 is made up of 16 amino acids. Germline CDR1 SGHNT, CDR2 YYREEE (reference sequence). V shed 0 bases and J 3 bases; nucleotides not matched to a gene: 2. The CDR3 is CASSLEGTSGYNEQFF. The DNA of the CDR3 is TGTGCCAGCAGCTTGGAAGGGACTAGCGGCTACAATGAGCAGTTCTTC.

With respect to this clone: Additional DNA sequences in this sample encode the identical CDR3. The chain joins TRBV7-3 to TRBJ2-2, with D tentatively TRBD1 or TRBD2 (5 bases each). Trimming took off 4 bases at V and 4 bases at J, with 16 bases between the two ends. The CDR3 consists of 16 residues. Germline loops: CDR1 SGHTA, CDR2 FQGTGA. The DNA of the CDR3 is TGTGCCAGCAGCTCCGGGGCGGGTCGGGGCACCGGGGAGCTGTTTTTT. Translating gives CASSSGAGRGTGELFF.

The gene calls are TRBV19 and TRBJ2-5, with D tentatively TRBD2 (6 bases). This CDR3 region has 14 residues. V gave up 5 bases and J gave up 4 bases, with 14 bases separating them. Germline CDR1 and CDR2: LNHDA and SQIVND (reference sequence). The CDR3 DNA reads TGTGCCAGTAGTGCGGGTGGAGGGGTAGAGACCCAGTACTTC. Its translation is CASSAGGGVETQYF. The whole variable domain, remainder taken from reference TRBV19 and TRBJ2-5, is DGGITQSPKYLFRKEGQNVTLSCEQNLNHDAMYWYRQDPGQGLRLIYYSQIVNDFQKGDIAEGYSVSREKKESFPLTVTSAQKNPTAFYLCASSAGGGVETQYFGPGTRLLVL.

The chain links TRBV11-1 to TRBJ1-1, with D perhaps matching TRBD1 (6 bases). The CDR3 is 14 residues long. Trimming cost V 4 bases and J 1 base, with 10 bases left between them. Germline V CDR1 and CDR2: SGHAT, FQDESV (reference sequence). Here the CDR3 reads CASSYGGANTEAFF. CDR3 coding DNA: TGTGCCAGCAGCTATGGGGGCGCGAACACTGAAGCTTTCTTT.

The chain recombines TRBV7-9 with TRBJ2-5; a weak D match, TRBD2 (5 bases). The V and J ends lost 7 bases and 3 bases respectively, with 15 bases between them. The CDR3 consists of 14 residues. The germline gives CDR1 SEHNR, CDR2 FQNEAQ (reference sequence). This CDR3 is CASTLGSAKETQYF. The DNA for the CDR3 is TGTGCCAGCACCCTAGGGAGCGCAAAAGAGACCCAGTACTTC.

The chain employs TRBV7-9 and TRBJ2-7, with D perhaps matching TRBD1 or TRBD2 (6 bases each). There are 15 residues in the CDR3. Germline CDR1 reads SEHNR; CDR2 reads FQNEAQ (reference sequence). Trimming pared 4 bases from V and 2 bases from J, leaving 15 bases between. As DNA, the CDR3 is TGTGCCAGCAGCTGGGGGGCAGGGGTCCCCTACGAGCAGTACTTC. Its translation is CASSWGAGVPYEQYF.